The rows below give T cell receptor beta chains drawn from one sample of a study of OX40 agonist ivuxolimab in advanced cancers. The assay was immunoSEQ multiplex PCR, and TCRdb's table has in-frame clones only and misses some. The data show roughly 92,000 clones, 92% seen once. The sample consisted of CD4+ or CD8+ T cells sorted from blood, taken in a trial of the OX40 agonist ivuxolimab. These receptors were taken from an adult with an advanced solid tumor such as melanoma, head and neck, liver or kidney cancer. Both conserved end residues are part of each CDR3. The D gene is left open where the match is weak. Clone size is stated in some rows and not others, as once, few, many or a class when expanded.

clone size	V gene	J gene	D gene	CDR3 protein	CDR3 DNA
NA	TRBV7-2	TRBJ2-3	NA	CASNVRRASTDTQYF	TGTGCCAGCAACGTAAGGAGGGCCAGCACAGATACGCAGTATTTT
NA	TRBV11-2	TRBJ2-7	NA	CASSLDSPGSEQYF	TGTGCCAGCAGCTTAGATTCCCCGGGAAGCGAGCAGTACTTC
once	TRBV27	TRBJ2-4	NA	CASSSAGNQAKNIQYF	TGTGCCAGCAGTTCTGCGGGAAACCAAGCCAAAAACATTCAGTACTTC
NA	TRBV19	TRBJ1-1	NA	CASSIGTEAFF	TGTGCCAGTAGTATTGGCACTGAAGCTTTCTTT
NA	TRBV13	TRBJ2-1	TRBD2	CASRSRLAGGPYNEQFF	TGTGCCAGCAGATCGAGACTAGCGGGAGGCCCCTACAATGAGCAGTTCTTC
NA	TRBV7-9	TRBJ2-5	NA	CASSSGQWQETQYF	TGTGCCAGCAGCTCCGGACAGTGGCAAGAGACCCAGTACTTC
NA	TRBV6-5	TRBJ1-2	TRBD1	CASSSPDRAFYGYTF	TGTGCCAGCAGTTCTCCGGACAGGGCTTTCTATGGCTACACCTTC
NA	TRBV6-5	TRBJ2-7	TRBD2	CASSAGGSYEQYF	TGTGCCAGCTCGGCGGGGGGATCCTACGAGCAGTACTTC
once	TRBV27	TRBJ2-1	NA	CASSFLRDATLNEQFF	TGTGCCAGCAGTTTTCTCCGGGACGCCACACTAAATGAGCAGTTCTTC
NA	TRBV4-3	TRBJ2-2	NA	CASSQDPLGGELFF	TGCGCCAGCAGCCAAGATCCTCTAGGCGGGGAGCTGTTTTTT
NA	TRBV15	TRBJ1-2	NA	CATSRQRQITHYGYTF	TGTGCCACCAGCAGACAACGACAGATCACTCACTATGGCTACACCTTC
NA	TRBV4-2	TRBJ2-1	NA	CASSQGTGQEQFF	TGTGCCAGCAGCCAAGGTACAGGGCAGGAGCAGTTCTTC
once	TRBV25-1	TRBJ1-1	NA	CASSMGGTEAFF	TGTGCCAGCAGCATGGGGGGAACTGAAGCTTTCTTT
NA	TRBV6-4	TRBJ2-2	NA	CASRGKRKYTGELFF	TGTGCCAGCAGGGGAAAAAGGAAGTACACCGGGGAGCTGTTTTTT
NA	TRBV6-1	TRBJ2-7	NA	CASSDPGTPSYEQYF	TGTGCCAGCAGTGATCCCGGGACTCCATCCTACGAGCAGTACTTC
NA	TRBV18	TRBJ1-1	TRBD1	CASSPRGDRGDTEAFF	TGTGCCAGCTCACCACGAGGGGACAGGGGAGACACTGAAGCTTTCTTT
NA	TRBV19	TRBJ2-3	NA	CASSIEYLTDTQYF	TGTGCCAGTAGTATAGAATATCTCACAGATACGCAGTATTTT
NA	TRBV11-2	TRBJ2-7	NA	CASSSHSGWELYEQYF	TGTGCCAGCAGCTCTCACTCAGGATGGGAGCTATACGAGCAGTACTTC
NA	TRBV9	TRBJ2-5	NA	CASSTQGDWQETQYF	TGTGCCAGCAGCACCCAAGGGGACTGGCAAGAGACCCAGTACTTC
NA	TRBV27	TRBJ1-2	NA	CASSPGWYGYTF	TGTGCCAGCAGTCCGGGATGGTATGGCTACACCTTC
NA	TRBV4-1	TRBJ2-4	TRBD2	CASSPGLAGGSGHIQYF	TGCGCCAGCAGCCCGGGACTAGCGGGGGGTAGTGGTCACATTCAGTACTTC
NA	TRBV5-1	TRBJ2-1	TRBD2	CASSLTAGGPLGEQFF	TGCGCCAGCAGCTTGACGGCGGGGGGGCCGCTCGGTGAGCAGTTCTTC
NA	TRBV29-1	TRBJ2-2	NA	CSVESQNTGELFF	TGCAGCGTTGAGTCGCAGAACACCGGGGAGCTGTTTTTT
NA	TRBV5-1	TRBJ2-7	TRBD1	CASSLGTGHYEQYF	TGCGCCAGCAGCTTGGGGACAGGGCACTACGAGCAGTACTTC
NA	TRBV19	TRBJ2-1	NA	CASSSDPYNEQFF	TGTGCCAGTAGTAGTGACCCCTACAATGAGCAGTTCTTC
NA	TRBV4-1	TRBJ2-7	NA	CASRPLTTGASYEQYF	TGCGCCAGCAGACCCCTCACGACAGGAGCCTCCTACGAGCAGTACTTC
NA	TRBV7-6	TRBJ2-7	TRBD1	CASSYDRGSYEQYF	TGTGCCAGCAGCTACGACAGGGGGTCCTACGAGCAGTACTTC
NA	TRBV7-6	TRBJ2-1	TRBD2	CASSPPSGERGNEQFF	TGTGCCAGCAGCCCTCCCTCGGGGGAGCGGGGCAATGAGCAGTTCTTC
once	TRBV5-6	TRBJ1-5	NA	CASSWGAGNQPQHF	TGTGCCAGCAGCTGGGGTGCAGGCAATCAGCCCCAGCATTTT
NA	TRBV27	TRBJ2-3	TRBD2	CASSLLGTSGGQAQYF	TGTGCCAGCAGTTTATTGGGGACTAGCGGGGGGCAGGCGCAGTATTTT
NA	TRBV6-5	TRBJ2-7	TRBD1	CASSRTGGFYEQYF	TGTGCCAGCAGTAGGACAGGGGGTTTCTACGAGCAGTACTTC
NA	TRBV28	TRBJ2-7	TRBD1	CASSYGTVAYEQYF	TGTGCCAGCAGCTACGGGACAGTCGCCTACGAGCAGTACTTC
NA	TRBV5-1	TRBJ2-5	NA	CASSLRGAPETQYF	TGCGCCAGCAGCTTACGGGGGGCTCCAGAGACCCAGTACTTC
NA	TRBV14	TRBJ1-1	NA	CASSFATGSEAFF	TGTGCCAGCAGCTTTGCCACAGGGTCCGAAGCTTTCTTT
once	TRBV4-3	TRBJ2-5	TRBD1	CASSQDRQGYRETQYF	TGCGCCAGCAGCCAGGACCGACAGGGATATAGGGAGACCCAGTACTTC